What follows are 13 T cell receptor beta chains derived from one specimen sequenced in a study of human T cells and chemical hapten exposure. Time point given: healthy volunteer bleed at 2 weeks. Extraction of total RNA was performed on unfractionated whole blood. TCRdb re-analysed the RACE reads in MiXCR, keeping a single row per CDR3 protein. The table lists roughly 48,000 distinct CDR3 sequences, approximately 4.8% of them singletons, with 4.5% to 6% in the top ten. Sequences were obtained from whole blood. The receptors come from a human donor in good health. Some clones in this sample may be carry-over from other donors' samples.

This clonotype was counted ten times or more. The chain uses TRBV28 and TRBJ1-5; D is ambiguous. Germline V gene data show CDR1 as MDHEN and CDR2 as SYDVKM. Deletions cut 2 bases from V and 4 bases from J, with 12 bases between. The length of the CDR3 is 15 residues. CDR3 sequence (DNA): TGTGCCAGCAGTTTAACAGAGCCCGAAAATCAGCCCCAGCATTTT. Translation gives CASSLTEPENQPQHF.

This clonotype was observed at least ten times. This chain links TRBV28 with TRBJ1-1; D is perhaps TRBD1 (6 bases). Germline CDR1 is MDHEN and CDR2 is SYDVKM. The ends were cut back, 5 bases at V and 1 base at J, with 14 bases in the middle. This CDR3 is 15 amino acids long. The CDR3 DNA follows: TGTGCCAGCAGTCTCTATTCAGGGGCGAACACTGAAGCTTTCTTT. It yields the protein CASSLYSGANTEAFF. Drawing the rest from reference TRBV28 and TRBJ1-1, the complete variable domain is DVKVTQSSRYLVKRTGEKVFLECVQDMDHENMFWYRQDPGLGLRLIYFSYDVKMKEKGDIPEGYSVSREKKERFSLILESASTNQTSMYLCASSLYSGANTEAFFGQGTRLTVV.

The V call is TRBV27, the J call TRBJ1-1; the D gene is possibly TRBD1 (6 bases). Trimming pared 3 bases from V and 3 bases from J, leaving 11 bases between. This CDR3 comprises 14 residues. The germline gives CDR1 MNHEY, CDR2 SMNVEV (reference sequence). CDR3 loop: CASSFLRQDTEAFF. The CDR3 DNA follows: TGTGCCAGCAGTTTCCTCAGACAGGACACTGAAGCTTTCTTT.

This clonotype was detected many times. J is TRBJ1-5 and V is TRBV7-2; 7 bases fit TRBD1. Germline CDR1 and CDR2: SGHTA and FQGNSA. The CDR3 length is 15 residues. The junction had 4 bases not matched to a gene; V was cut back by 1 base and J by 4 bases. The CDR3 loop is CASSLVAGQNQPQHF. The CDR3 DNA reads as TGTGCCAGCAGCTTAGTAGCGGGACAGAATCAGCCCCAGCATTTT.

The chain combines TRBV2 with TRBJ1-5; a possible D gene is TRBD1 (5 bases). The CDR3 loop spans 14 amino acids. The germline V and J ends were trimmed by 1 base and 4 bases, with 8 bases remaining between them. CDR1 SNHLY and CDR2 FYNNEI come from the germline V gene. In DNA, the CDR3 is TGTGCCAGCAGTGAAGACAGGCGAAATCAGCCCCAGCATTTT. Encoded protein: CASSEDRRNQPQHF.

This clonotype was recorded at least ten times. J is TRBJ1-5 and V is TRBV27, with 8 positions matching TRBD1. Germline assignment: CDR1 MNHEY and CDR2 SMNVEV (reference sequence). CDR3 length equals 15 residues. V shed 3 bases, J shed 3 bases, and the junction held 4 bases outside the gene matches. CDR3 loop: CASSLVTGANQPQHF. CDR3 nucleotide sequence: TGTGCCAGCAGTTTGGTGACAGGGGCCAATCAGCCCCAGCATTTT.

This clonotype was counted many times. The V call is TRBV24-1, the J call TRBJ1-1, with unresolved D. The ends were cut back, 5 bases at V and 6 bases at J, with 9 bases in the middle. Germline V gene sequence: CDR1 KGHDR, CDR2 SFDVKD. This CDR3 region has 12 residues. The CDR3 nucleotides read TGTGCCACCAGTGGAGGGTTCGCTGAAGCTTTCTTT. Translation gives CATSGGFAEAFF.

This clonotype has ten or more counts. This chain links TRBV28 with TRBJ1-1, with unresolved D. The germline V and J ends were trimmed by 6 bases and 11 bases, with 16 bases remaining between them. Looked up from germline, CDR1 is MDHEN and CDR2 is SYDVKM. The CDR3 loop spans 12 amino acids. CDR3 nucleotides: TGTGCCAGCAGCACCGCCGGGAAGTGGGCTTTCTTT. As protein: CASSTAGKWAFF. Full variable domain (remainder filled in from reference TRBV28 and TRBJ1-1): DVKVTQSSRYLVKRTGEKVFLECVQDMDHENMFWYRQDPGLGLRLIYFSYDVKMKEKGDIPEGYSVSREKKERFSLILESASTNQTSMYLCASSTAGKWAFFGQGTRLTVV.

This clonotype showed up just a few times. This chain connects TRBV29-1 to TRBJ1-3; TRBD1 might be the D (5 bases). Germline lookup yields CDR1 SQVTM and CDR2 ANQGSEA. V lost 4 bases, J lost 2 bases, and 9 bases lay in between. The CDR3 consists of 13 residues. The CDR3 protein is CSVALGAGNTIYF. DNA for the CDR3: TGCAGCGTTGCATTGGGGGCTGGAAACACCATATATTTT.

This clonotype was detected many times. V usage is TRBV6-5 and J usage is TRBJ2-1; the match to TRBD2 covers 12 bases. Trimming took 5 bases from V and 8 from J; bases not matched to a gene: 10. The CDR3 spans 16 residues. The germline gives CDR1 MNHEY, CDR2 SVGAGI. Here the CDR3 reads CASSHRTSGKRDEQFF. In DNA form, the CDR3 reads TGTGCCAGCAGTCATCGGACTAGCGGGAAACGCGATGAGCAGTTCTTC.

The chain recombines TRBV6-5 with TRBJ2-1, with 10 bases identical to TRBD2. Losses at the gene ends were 3 bases for V and 10 bases for J; bases not matched to a gene: 9. CDR1 is MNHEY and CDR2 is SVGAGI in the germline V gene. This CDR3 contains 15 residues. CDR3 in amino acids: CASSYSLAGVWEQFF. Here the CDR3 DNA reads TGTGCCAGCAGTTATTCCCTAGCGGGGGTTTGGGAGCAGTTCTTC.

There are a few counts of this clonotype. The gene calls are TRBV24-1 and TRBJ2-5; D might be TRBD2 (5 bases). The CDR3 covers 15 residues. The V end was cut by 4 bases, the J end by 3 bases, with 14 bases between. From germline, CDR1 is KGHDR and CDR2 SFDVKD. The CDR3 protein is CATSDPTGLEETQYF. The CDR3, as DNA: TGTGCCACCAGTGACCCCACCGGACTCGAAGAGACCCAGTACTTC.

Points on this clonotype: A much larger clone lies one base from this, so it may be a read error. The gene calls are TRBV5-4 and TRBJ2-2, with a possible D match to TRBD2 (5 bases). V lost 7 bases and J lost 3, with 19 bases in between. Per germline, CDR1 SGHNT and CDR2 YYREEE (reference sequence). The CDR3 contains 16 residues. In DNA form, the CDR3 reads TGTGCCAGCCGGGGAGCGGCGGTAGGATACACCGGGGAGCTGTTTTTT. Translation gives CASRGAAVGYTGELFF.